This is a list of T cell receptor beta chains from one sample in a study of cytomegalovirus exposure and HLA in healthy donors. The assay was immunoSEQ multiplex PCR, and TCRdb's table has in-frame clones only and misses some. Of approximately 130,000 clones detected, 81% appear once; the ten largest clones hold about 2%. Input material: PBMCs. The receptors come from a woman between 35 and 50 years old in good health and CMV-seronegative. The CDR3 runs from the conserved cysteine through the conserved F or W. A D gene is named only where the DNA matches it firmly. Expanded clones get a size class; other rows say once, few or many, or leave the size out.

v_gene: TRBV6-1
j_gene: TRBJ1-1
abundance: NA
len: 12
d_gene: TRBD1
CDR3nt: TGTGCCAGCAGCCGACAGGGGAATGAAGCTTTCTTT
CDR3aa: CASSRQGNEAFF

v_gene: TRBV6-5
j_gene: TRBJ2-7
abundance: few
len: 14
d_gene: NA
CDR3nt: TGTGCCAGCAGTTACGACAGTAGCTCCTACGAGCAGTACTTC
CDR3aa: CASSYDSSSYEQYF

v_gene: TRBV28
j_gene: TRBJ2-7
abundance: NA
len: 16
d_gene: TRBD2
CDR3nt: TGTGCCAGCAGACCCGGGACTAGCGGGAGCTCCTACGAGCAGTACTTC
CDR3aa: CASRPGTSGSSYEQYF

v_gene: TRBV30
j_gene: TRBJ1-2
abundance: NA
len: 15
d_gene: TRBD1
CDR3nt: TGTGCCTGGAGTGTTGGAGGGGGCGGTAACTATGGCTACACCTTC
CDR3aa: CAWSVGGGGNYGYTF

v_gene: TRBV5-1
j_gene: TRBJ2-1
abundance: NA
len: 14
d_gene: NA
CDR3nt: TGCGCCAGCAGCTACAACCGGGACTACAATGAGCAGTTCTTC
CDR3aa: CASSYNRDYNEQFF

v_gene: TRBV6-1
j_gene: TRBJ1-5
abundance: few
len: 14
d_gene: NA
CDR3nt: TGTGCCAGCAGTGATAGAGGGAACAATCAGCCCCAGCATTTT
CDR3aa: CASSDRGNNQPQHF

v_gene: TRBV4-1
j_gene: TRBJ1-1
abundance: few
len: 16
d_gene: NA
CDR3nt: TGCGCCAGCAGCCAAGATCATAATCGGGGGACCATTGAGGCTTTCTTT
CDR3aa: CASSQDHNRGTIEAFF

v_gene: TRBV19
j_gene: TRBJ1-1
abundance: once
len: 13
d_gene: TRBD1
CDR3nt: TGTGCCAGTAGACATACAGGGGATTTTAAAGCTTTCTTT
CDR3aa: CASRHTGDFKAFF

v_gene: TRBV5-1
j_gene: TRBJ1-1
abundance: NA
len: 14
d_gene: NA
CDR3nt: TGCGCCAGCAGCCCTTTTTCGGGGAACACTGAAGCTTTCTTT
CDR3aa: CASSPFSGNTEAFF

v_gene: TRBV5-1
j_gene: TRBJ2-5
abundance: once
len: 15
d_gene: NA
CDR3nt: TGCGCCAGCAGCCCACCGTTGGGGGCCGGAGAGACCCAGTACTTC
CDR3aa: CASSPPLGAGETQYF

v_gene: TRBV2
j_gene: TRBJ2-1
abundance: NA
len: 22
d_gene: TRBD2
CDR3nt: TGTGCCAGCACCCGAACAAAATGGACTAGCGGGGGGGCTACTGGAGATTGGTATGAGCAGTTCTTC
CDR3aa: CASTRTKWTSGGATGDWYEQFF

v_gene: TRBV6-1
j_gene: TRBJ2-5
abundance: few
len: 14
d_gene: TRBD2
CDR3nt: TGTGCCAGCAGTTCCGGGGGGGGTTCCGAGACCCAGTACTTC
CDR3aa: CASSSGGGSETQYF

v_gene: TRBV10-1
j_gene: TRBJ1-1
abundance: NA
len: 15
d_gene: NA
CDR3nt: TGCGCCAGCAGTGAGTACAGGACCGAACGGATTGAAGCTTTCTTT
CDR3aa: CASSEYRTERIEAFF

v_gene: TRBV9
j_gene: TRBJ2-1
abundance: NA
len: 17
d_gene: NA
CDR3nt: TGTGCCAGCAGCCACGAAATAGGGACTGGGGGGGCCAATGAGCAGTTCTTC
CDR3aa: CASSHEIGTGGANEQFF

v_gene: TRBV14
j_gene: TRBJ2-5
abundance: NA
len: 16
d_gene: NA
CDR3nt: TGTGCCAGCAGCCAAGGGTTAGCCTATCTCGCGGAGACCCAGTACTTC
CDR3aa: CASSQGLAYLAETQYF

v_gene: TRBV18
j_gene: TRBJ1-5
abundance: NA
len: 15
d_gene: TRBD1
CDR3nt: TGTGCCAGCCGGGGGGACAGGGGTAATAATCAGCCCCAGCATTTT
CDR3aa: CASRGDRGNNQPQHF

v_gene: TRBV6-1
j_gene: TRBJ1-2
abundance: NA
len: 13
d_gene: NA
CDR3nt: TGTGCCAGCAGGTTGGGGCCCCGAGATGGCTACACCTTC
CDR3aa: CASRLGPRDGYTF

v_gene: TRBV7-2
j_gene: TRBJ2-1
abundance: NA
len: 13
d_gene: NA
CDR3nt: TGTGCCACCCAGCGGTCCGGACGCAATGAGCAGTTCTTC
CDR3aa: CATQRSGRNEQFF

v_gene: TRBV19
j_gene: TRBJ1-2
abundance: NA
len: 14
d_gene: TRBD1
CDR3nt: TGTGCCAGTAGTAAGATGGACAGGATCTATGGCTACACCTTC
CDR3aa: CASSKMDRIYGYTF

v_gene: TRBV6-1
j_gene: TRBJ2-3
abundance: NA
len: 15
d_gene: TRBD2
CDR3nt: TGTGCCAGCTTTGGGACTAGCGGGGTTCTAGATACGCAGTATTTT
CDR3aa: CASFGTSGVLDTQYF